This T cell receptor beta chain was sequenced in a study of CXCR3-negative and CXCR3-positive naive CD8 T cells. At the level of the study: A total of roughly 140 million TRB reads was generated, with about 1.5 +/- 0.3 million per library.

A note on this clonotype: Antigen: not known.

Libraries of TRB cDNA were made by 5' RACE and carried UMIs. One entry per CDR3 protein, without DNA, is what TCRdb gives after re-calling the 5' RACE reads. The table for this sample gives around 50,000 distinct CDR3 sequences. General study points: Naive cells that were CXCR3-negative or CXCR3-positive used TRBV-TRBJ genes alike, while memory cells diverged.

Germline V gene sequence: CDR1 SGHRS, CDR2 YFSETQ. This CDR3 has 15 residues. Triplicate sorting captured roughly 300,000 cells each from every CD8+ T cell subset. This sequence was found in a human donor in good health. Some clones in this sample may be carry-over from other donors' samples. The source material was memory CD8+ T cells from blood. V gene TRBV5-1 combines with J gene TRBJ1-2; TCRdb calls TRBD1, which cannot be checked without DNA. The CDR3 loop reads CASSDPGQGVPGYTF. The full variable domain, its missing parts supplied by reference TRBV5-1 and TRBJ1-2, is KAGVTQTPRYLIKTRGQQVTLSCSPISGHRSVSWYQQTPGQGLQFLFEYFSETQRNKGNFPGRFSGRQFSNSRSEMNVSTLELGDSALYLCASSDPGQGVPGYTFGSGTRLTVV.